The 6 T cell receptor beta chains below all came from one sample that was sequenced in a study of T-cell reconstitution after alpha-beta-depleted transplantation in children. For TCRbeta, the library was prepared with unique molecular identifiers. TCRdb independently ran MiXCR on the PCR reads; one entry per CDR3 protein. The sample includes 530,000 or so distinct CDR3 sequences, 25% to 30% of them seen just once. Sample: PBMCs, taken before TCRalphabeta/CD19-depleted stem cell transplant. The receptors come from a boy younger than two with Wiskott-Aldrich syndrome, due to receive a stem cell transplant.

Points on this clonotype: The missing conserved phenylalanine or tryptophan at the end of this CDR3 makes a read error likely. The V and J genes are TRBV7-9 and TRBJ2-1; D gene unclear. V was clipped by 2 bases and J by 2 bases, with 10 bases between them. Germline CDR1 and CDR2: SEHNR and FQNEAQ (reference sequence). The CDR3 extends over 15 amino acids. CDR3 in DNA: TGTGCCAGCAGCTTAACGGACGCGGCCTACAATGAGCAGTTCATC. Protein sequence: CASSLTDAAYNEQFI.

This chain links TRBV5-1 with TRBJ2-1; D ambiguous. This CDR3 spans 14 amino acids. Trimming removed 6 bases at V and 0 bases at J, with 10 bases between. The V gene's germline CDR1 is SGHRS and CDR2 YFSETQ. The CDR3 coding sequence is TGCGCCAGCACCGCCGGGCGCTCCTACAATGAGCAGTTCTTC. This codes for CASTAGRSYNEQFF.

This sequence joins TRBV27 and TRBJ1-6; D possibly corresponds to TRBD1 (6 bases). Germline V gives CDR1 MNHEY, CDR2 SMNVEV (reference sequence). The CDR3 spans 17 residues. V lost 5 bases and J lost 0, with 14 bases in between. CDR3 coding DNA: TGTGCCAGCAGTGCGGGGGACATCAGCTCCTATAATTCACCCCTCCACTTT. This sequence encodes CASSAGDISSYNSPLHF.

In its sample, this clonotype was seen a few times. This rearrangement joins TRBV12-3 or TRBV12-4 to TRBJ1-1; D not resolved. The length of the CDR3 is 15 residues. V lost 6 bases and J 4 bases, leaving 18 bases between the germline ends. The CDR3 protein is CASRTVPAWPTEAFF. The CDR3 DNA sequence: TGTGCCAGCAGGACGGTCCCGGCGTGGCCCACTGAAGCTTTCTTT.

This chain links TRBV6-5 with TRBJ2-1; D call uncertain. The CDR3 consists of 16 residues. Per germline, CDR1 MNHEY and CDR2 SVGAGI. V was trimmed by 4 bases and J by 0 bases, leaving 13 bases between them. CDR3 nucleotides: TGTGCCAGCAGTTTAGCAGTTATGAGCTCCTACAATGAGCAGTTCTTC. The encoded protein is CASSLAVMSSYNEQFF.

This clonotype has just a few counts. The rearrangement links TRBV20-1 to TRBJ2-3; 10 nucleotides agree with TRBD2. CDR3 length: 16 amino acids. V lost 1 base to trimming and J lost 0 bases; unmatched junction nucleotides: 4. Germline V gene data show CDR1 as DFQATT and CDR2 as SNEGSKA (reference sequence). This CDR3 is CSARGLAGRSTDTQYF. Here the CDR3 DNA reads TGCAGTGCTAGAGGACTAGCGGGCCGTAGCACAGATACGCAGTATTTT.